One sample yielded the 3 T cell receptor beta chains listed below, sequenced in a study of Ad26.COV2.S vaccination and SARS-CoV-2 variants. Sequenced by immunoSEQ multiplex PCR; TCRdb stores in-frame clones only, minus some. The table records hundreds of thousands of clones, around 89% of them present only once. Stated treatment: 15 to 20 received Ad26.COV2.S at low or high dose, single or two shots; about 5 received placebo; per-sample allocation not given. Samples came from day 63 after the first vaccine or placebo injection. The specimen comprised peripheral blood, sampled in a trial of Ad26.COV2.S vaccine versus placebo. All receptors come from a person aged 18-65 years who received the Ad26.COV2.S COVID-19 vaccine or a placebo.

The CDR3 here is CATSRERIHNEQFF. CDR3 bases: TGTGCCACCAGCAGAGAGAGAATCCACAATGAGCAGTTCTTC. The chain carries TRBV15 and TRBJ2-1; D remains unclear. Looked up from germline, CDR1 is LNHNV and CDR2 is YYDKDF (reference sequence). V gave up 0 bases and J gave up 5 bases, with 8 bases separating them. The CDR3 has 14 residues.

This chain links TRBV20-1 with TRBJ2-6, with TRBD2 matching over 8 bases. Germline CDR1 and CDR2: DFQATT and SNEGSKA (reference sequence). The CDR3 length is 16 residues. Germline trimming cut 6 bases from V and 3 bases from J; bases unmatched to any gene: 10. This CDR3 is CSASPAGVSGANVLTF. The CDR3 DNA reads as TGCAGTGCGAGTCCAGCGGGGGTGAGTGGGGCCAACGTCCTGACTTTC.

For this clone: The same CDR3 is also encoded by other DNA sequences in this sample. The rearrangement joins TRBV5-4 to TRBJ2-1; no firm D call. Germline values: CDR1 SGHNT, CDR2 YYREEE (reference sequence). Trimming left V 0 bases short and J 4 bases short, with 8 bases between. CDR3 size: 14 residues. The CDR3 region has the DNA TGTGCCAGCAGCTTGGGCGGAGATTACAATGAGCAGTTCTTC. Protein: CASSLGGDYNEQFF.